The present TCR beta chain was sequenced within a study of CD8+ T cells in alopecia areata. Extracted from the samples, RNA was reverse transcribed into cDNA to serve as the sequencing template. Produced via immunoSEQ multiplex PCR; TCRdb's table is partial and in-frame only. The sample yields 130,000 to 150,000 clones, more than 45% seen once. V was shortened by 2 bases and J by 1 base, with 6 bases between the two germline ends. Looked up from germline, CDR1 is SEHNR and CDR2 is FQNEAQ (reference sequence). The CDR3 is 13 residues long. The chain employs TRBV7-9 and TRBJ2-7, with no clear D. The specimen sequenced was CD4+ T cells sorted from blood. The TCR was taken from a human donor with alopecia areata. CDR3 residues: CASSLYTSYEQYF. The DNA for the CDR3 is TGTGCCAGCAGCTTATACACGTCCTACGAGCAGTACTTC.